The next 18 T cell receptor beta chains were all read from a single sample in a study of CD8 T cells in ankylosing spondylitis. No antigen has been identified for these receptors. TCRdb used MiXCR to reprocess the 5' RACE reads, holding one entry per CDR3 protein. The sample shows more than 500,000 distinct CDR3 sequences, about 5% of them seen only once. Study findings and constraints: The study identified a TCR beta motif of under ten highly homologous variants that appeared characteristic of ankylosing spondylitis blood.

The sample consisted of blood, either unsorted or a sorted T cell fraction (not recorded which). The receptors derive from a male donor with ankylosing spondylitis.

This clonotype has just a few counts. The V gene is TRBV11-2, the J gene TRBJ2-3; D gene ambiguous. V was pared by 5 bases and J by 7 bases, with 13 bases between. Per the germline V gene, CDR1 is SGHAT and CDR2 is FQNNGV. The CDR3 is 13 amino acids. The DNA for the CDR3 is TGTGCCAGCAGCCCCCGGCGCGTATATACGCAGTATTTT. It translates to CASSPRRVYTQYF. Full variable domain (outside the CDR3, taken from reference TRBV11-2 and TRBJ2-3): EAGVAQSPRYKIIEKRQSVAFWCNPISGHATLYWYQQILGQGPKLLIQFQNNGVVDDSQLPKDRFSAERLKGVDSTLKIQPAKLEDSAVYLCASSPRRVYTQYFGPGTRLTVL.

This clonotype has a count of ten or more. J is TRBJ2-3 and V is TRBV6-1; no firm D call. The CDR3 totals 14 residues. Germline V gene lookup returns CDR1 MNHNS and CDR2 SASEGT. The V end was cut by 8 bases, the J end by 1 base, with 13 bases between. The CDR3 sequence: CASGIRHGTDTQYF. CDR3 DNA sequence: TGTGCCAGCGGTATCAGGCATGGCACAGATACGCAGTATTTT.

In its sample, this clonotype was seen many times. This chain connects TRBV7-2 to TRBJ1-6; 8 bases align to TRBD1. The CDR3 is made up of 17 amino acids. After removal of 1 base from V and 0 bases from J, the junction contained 2 bases not matched to a gene. Germline V gene sequence: CDR1 SGHTA, CDR2 FQGNSA. CDR3 DNA sequence: TGTGCCAGCAGCTTAGGGACAGGGAGCTCCTATAATTCACCCCTCCACTTT. This sequence encodes CASSLGTGSSYNSPLHF.

The chain employs TRBV30 and TRBJ1-6, with 7 bases identical to TRBD1. The V and J ends lost 5 bases and 7 bases, in that order; junction bases with no gene match: 5. The CDR3 has 13 residues. Germline V gene data show CDR1 as GTSNPN and CDR2 as SVGIG (reference sequence). The CDR3 is CAWGGTENSPLHF. In DNA form, the CDR3 reads TGTGCCTGGGGGGGGACAGAGAATTCACCCCTCCACTTT.

This clonotype came up many times. The chain links TRBV7-9 to TRBJ1-6, with TRBD1 as a possible D gene (5 bases). Germline V lookup: CDR1 SEHNR, CDR2 FQNEAQ (reference sequence). The length of the CDR3 is 13 residues. V shed 2 bases and J shed 10 bases, with 9 bases lying between them. Written as DNA, the CDR3 is TGTGCCAGCAGCTTAACGCGACAGTCACCCCTCCACTTT. Protein: CASSLTRQSPLHF.

This clonotype was detected only a few times. This chain connects TRBV24-1 to TRBJ1-1; D perhaps matches TRBD1 (5 bases). The CDR3 totals 13 residues. Germline CDR1 KGHDR, CDR2 SFDVKD. V lost 8 bases, J lost 1 base, and 10 bases lay in between. The CDR3 DNA follows: TGTGCCACCAAGGACACTTGGAACACTGAAGCTTTCTTT. Amino acid sequence: CATKDTWNTEAFF.

At least ten counts were recorded for this clonotype. CDR3 coding DNA: TGTGCCAGCAGTCTACTCGTCAATGAGCAGTTCTTC. Amino acids: CASSLLVNEQFF. The V and J genes are TRBV3-1 and TRBJ2-1; no reliable D call. Germline V lookup: CDR1 LGHDT, CDR2 YNNKEL (reference sequence). This CDR3 is 12 amino acids long. The V and J ends lost 6 bases and 6 bases respectively, with 9 bases between them.

Ten or more counts support this clonotype. The CDR3 sequence: CASSPSSGLTANYGYTF. The CDR3 coding sequence is TGTGCCAGCAGCCCTAGTTCGGGACTCACGGCAAACTATGGCTACACCTTC. The chain has TRBV11-2 and TRBJ1-2; possibly TRBD1 for D (5 bases). V was shortened by 5 bases and J by 2 bases, with 21 bases between the two germline ends. Germline V gives CDR1 SGHAT, CDR2 FQNNGV. CDR3 size: 17 residues. The whole variable domain, remainder taken from reference TRBV11-2 and TRBJ1-2, is EAGVAQSPRYKIIEKRQSVAFWCNPISGHATLYWYQQILGQGPKLLIQFQNNGVVDDSQLPKDRFSAERLKGVDSTLKIQPAKLEDSAVYLCASSPSSGLTANYGYTFGSGTRLTVV.

This clonotype showed up many times. The chain has TRBV7-2 and TRBJ1-2; D not resolved. This CDR3 has 12 amino acids. Germline loops: CDR1 SGHTA, CDR2 FQGNSA. V lost 10 bases, J lost 2 bases, and 11 bases lay in between. The CDR3 DNA is TGTGCCATGCTCGGAAGCAACTATGGCTACACCTTC. It codes for CAMLGSNYGYTF.

This clonotype was counted ten times or more. V usage is TRBV15 and J usage is TRBJ1-2; the match to TRBD1 covers 8 bases. The V gene end was trimmed by 2 bases and the J gene end by 2 bases; junction bases not matched to a gene: 10. Looked up from germline, CDR1 is LNHNV and CDR2 is YYDKDF (reference sequence). The CDR3 runs to 17 residues. CDR3 loop: CATSRPGQGDPNYGYTF. CDR3 sequence (DNA): TGTGCCACCAGCAGACCCGGACAGGGTGATCCCAACTATGGCTACACCTTC.

This clonotype has ten or more counts. V usage is TRBV28 and J usage is TRBJ1-5; no firm D call. CDR1 MDHEN and CDR2 SYDVKM come from the germline V gene. V was pared by 5 bases and J by 1 base, with 12 bases between. The CDR3 length is 15 residues. CDR3 coding DNA: TGTGCCAGCAGTATTCGGGTGGGAAGCAATCAGCCCCAGCATTTT. Translated: CASSIRVGSNQPQHF.

This clonotype was seen repeatedly, ten times or more. V and J are TRBV7-2 and TRBJ2-7, with D unclear. Between the trimmed V and J ends, which lost 3 bases and 3 bases, there was a span of 12 bases. Looked up from germline, CDR1 is SGHTA and CDR2 is FQGNSA. This CDR3 comprises 14 residues. The CDR3 spells CASSFNVGDYEQYF. The CDR3 DNA sequence: TGTGCCAGCAGCTTCAATGTTGGGGACTACGAGCAGTACTTC. Filled out from reference TRBV7-2 and TRBJ2-7, the complete variable domain reads GAGVSQSPSNKVTEKGKDVELRCDPISGHTALYWYRQSLGQGLEFLIYFQGNSAPDKSGLPSDRFSAERTGGSVSTLTIQRTQQEDSAVYLCASSFNVGDYEQYFGPGTRLTVT.

In this sample, this clonotype turned up a few times. V usage is TRBV6-2 or TRBV6-3 and J usage is TRBJ2-7; weak D call: TRBD2 (5 bases). This CDR3 region has 14 residues. The ends were cut back, 7 bases at V and 6 bases at J, with 19 bases in the middle. Germline loops: CDR1 MNHEY, CDR2 SVGEGT. The CDR3 region has the DNA TGTGCCAGCAAAAGCAAGCGGACCCCTTCCGAGCAGTACTTC. It yields the protein CASKSKRTPSEQYF.

The V and J genes are TRBV18 and TRBJ1-3; D gene uncertain. This CDR3 contains 16 residues. Germline V gives CDR1 KGHSH, CDR2 LQKENI. The V end lost 6 bases, the J end lost 0 bases, and 15 bases lay between the germline ends. The CDR3 DNA reads TGTGCCAGCTCCGACCGGAACACATTCTCTGGAAACACCATATATTTT. Its translation: CASSDRNTFSGNTIYF.

This clonotype was counted ten times or more. The V and J genes are TRBV7-9 and TRBJ1-1; D possibly corresponds to TRBD1 (6 bases). The CDR3 contains 15 residues. Germline V gives CDR1 SEHNR, CDR2 FQNEAQ (reference sequence). V was shortened by 6 bases and J by 7 bases, with 21 bases between the two germline ends. CDR3: CASRPSGTHFYEAFF. The CDR3 coding sequence is TGTGCCAGCAGACCATCCGGGACACACTTTTATGAAGCTTTCTTT.

V is TRBV2 and J is TRBJ1-4; D is perhaps TRBD1 (5 bases). This CDR3 is 12 amino acids long. Germline assignment: CDR1 SNHLY and CDR2 FYNNEI. V gave up 7 bases and J gave up 6 bases, with 9 bases separating them. CDR3 nucleotides: TGTGCCAGCAATCGGGGGGATGAAAAACTGTTTTTT. Its protein product is CASNRGDEKLFF.

V is TRBV6-1 and J is TRBJ2-2; D unclear. Germline-derived CDR1 and CDR2 are MNHNS and SASEGT. Trimming left V 6 bases short and J 2 bases short, with 19 bases between. This CDR3 is 17 amino acids long. CDR3: CASSPHLSRDNTGELFF. DNA for the CDR3: TGTGCCAGCAGCCCGCATTTGAGCAGAGATAACACCGGGGAGCTGTTTTTT.

This clonotype was seen more than once but under ten times. V usage is TRBV6-2 or TRBV6-3 and J usage is TRBJ2-1, with 10 bases fitting TRBD1. V lost 7 bases to trimming and J lost 8 bases; unmatched junction nucleotides: 11. Per the germline V gene, CDR1 is MNHEY and CDR2 is SVGEGT. CDR3 size: 15 residues. The DNA for the CDR3 is TGTGCCAGCACCAGAAGCGGACAGGGGGGATATGAGCAGTTCTTC. This sequence encodes CASTRSGQGGYEQFF.